The 22 T cell receptor beta chains below were found in one sample sequenced in a study of blood T cell repertoires in COVID-19. Generated by immunoSEQ multiplex PCR, the TCRdb table keeps only in-frame clones and is missing some. Of 350,000 or so clones listed, about 90% are singletons. The specimen was peripheral blood. The origin of the receptors is a woman aged 25 to 39 with COVID-19, enrolled during active disease.

The V and J genes are TRBV24-1 and TRBJ2-3, with a possible D match to TRBD2 (5 bases). V gave up 10 bases and J gave up 4 bases, with 11 bases separating them. The CDR3 runs 12 residues. Germline V lookup: CDR1 KGHDR, CDR2 SFDVKD. The CDR3 protein is CATRGSADTQYF. CDR3 DNA sequence: TGTGCCACGCGTGGGAGCGCAGATACGCAGTATTTT.

The chain is built from TRBV30 and TRBJ1-2; 9 bases map to TRBD1. This CDR3 comprises 14 residues. Germline V gene data show CDR1 as GTSNPN and CDR2 as SVGIG (reference sequence). V lost 1 base and J lost 4; bases outside the gene matches: 4. Here the CDR3 DNA reads TGTGCCTGGAGTGCGGACAGGGGACTCTATGGCTACACCTTC. Protein: CAWSADRGLYGYTF.

The V call is TRBV3-1 (or the pseudogene TRBV3-2), the J call TRBJ2-7, with D possibly being TRBD2 (5 bases). The germline CDR1 and CDR2 sequences are LGHDT and YNNKEL (reference sequence). The CDR3 is 14 amino acids. Trimming left V 3 bases short and J 3 bases short, with 12 bases between. CDR3 in DNA: TGTGCCAGCAGCCATCCCGAGGGCGGCTACGAGCAGTACTTC. This codes for CASSHPEGGYEQYF.

This sequence joins TRBV9 and TRBJ2-1; the D gene is possibly TRBD1 (5 bases). The CDR3 runs 13 residues. Germline V lookup: CDR1 SGDLS, CDR2 YYNGEE. Between the trimmed V and J ends, which lost 0 bases and 7 bases, there was a span of 8 bases. The CDR3 nucleotides read TGTGCCAGCAGCGTAGATCAGGGAAATGAGCAGTTCTTC. Protein product: CASSVDQGNEQFF.

CDR3 bases: TGCGCCAGCAGCTTGGAGACAGCGAGCACAGATACGCAGTATTTT. This encodes CASSLETASTDTQYF. V gene TRBV5-1 combines with J gene TRBJ2-3, with D tentatively TRBD1 (5 bases). V shed 0 bases and J shed 0 bases, with 8 bases lying between them. The CDR3 consists of 15 residues. Germline V lookup: CDR1 SGHRS, CDR2 YFSETQ.

In this sample, this clone turned up once. This chain uses TRBV5-4 with TRBJ2-1, with D tentatively TRBD2 (5 bases). The V gene lost 4 bases and the J gene lost 5 bases, with 10 bases spanning the gap. The CDR3 has 13 amino acids. The germline gives CDR1 SGHNT, CDR2 YYREEE (reference sequence). The CDR3 protein is CASSAASNNEQFF. The CDR3 nucleotides read TGTGCCAGCAGCGCAGCTAGCAACAATGAGCAGTTCTTC.

The CDR3 is CASRGLGGGTEAFF. The CDR3 nucleotides read TGTGCCAGCAGAGGGCTGGGGGGAGGGACTGAAGCTTTCTTT. The chain links TRBV25-1 to TRBJ1-1; D is perhaps TRBD1 (5 bases). Trimming left V 6 bases short and J 5 bases short, with 16 bases between. Germline-derived CDR1 and CDR2 are MGHDK and SYGVNS. The length of the CDR3 is 14 residues.

The gene calls are TRBV6-5 and TRBJ2-3; TRBD2 matches 7 bases. The germline V gene has CDR1 MNHEY and CDR2 SVGAGI. The CDR3 runs to 13 residues. V lost 6 bases and J lost 4; bases outside the gene matches: 4. CDR3 coding DNA: TGTGCCAGCAGGCTAGCGGTCTCAGATACGCAGTATTTT. It is translated as CASRLAVSDTQYF.

The chain combines TRBV5-5 with TRBJ2-3, with no clear D. The CDR3 contains 13 residues. The V and J ends lost 3 bases and 0 bases respectively, with 5 bases between them. CDR1 and CDR2 (germline): SGHKS, YYEKEE (reference sequence). The CDR3 here is CASSSSSTDTQYF. For the CDR3, the DNA is TGTGCCAGCAGCTCGTCGAGCACAGATACGCAGTATTTT.

This clone was seen just once. The chain recombines TRBV2 with TRBJ2-1; TRBD1 agrees at 9 bases. Germline CDR1 and CDR2: SNHLY and FYNNEI. This CDR3 has 16 amino acids. V shed 3 bases, J shed 1 base, and the junction held 4 bases outside the gene matches. In nucleotides, the CDR3 is TGTGCCAGCAGTGACACGACAGGGGGATCCTACAATGAGCAGTTCTTC. Its protein is CASSDTTGGSYNEQFF.

This clone came up a few times. The J gene is TRBJ1-6, the V gene TRBV7-9, with a tentative D call TRBD1 (5 bases). This CDR3 spans 14 amino acids. Germline V CDR1 and CDR2: SEHNR, FQNEAQ (reference sequence). With 3 bases removed from V and 5 bases from J, the gap between germline ends came to 8 bases. For the CDR3, the DNA is TGTGCCAGCAGCTTGGGGGGTAATAATTCACCCCTCCACTTT. Its translation: CASSLGGNNSPLHF.

The chain links TRBV7-2 to TRBJ2-3, with 10 bases fitting TRBD2. Germline V gene sequence: CDR1 SGHTA, CDR2 FQGNSA. V lost 5 bases, J lost 1 base, and 3 bases stayed unmatched. The CDR3 loop spans 15 amino acids. The CDR3 DNA is TGTGCCAGCAGCCCTAGCGGGGGCGGCACAGATACGCAGTATTTT. Its protein is CASSPSGGGTDTQYF.

This chain uses TRBV5-1 with TRBJ1-1; D possibly corresponds to TRBD1 (5 bases). This CDR3 has 14 amino acids. V was pared by 2 bases and J by 3 bases, with 11 bases between. Germline V gene data show CDR1 as SGHRS and CDR2 as YFSETQ. CDR3 in DNA: TGCGCCAGCAGCTTTCCAGGGTCCGACACTGAAGCTTTCTTT. This codes for CASSFPGSDTEAFF.

The V call is TRBV9, the J call TRBJ2-2; no definite D call. Germline CDR1 and CDR2: SGDLS and YYNGEE. The V and J ends lost 4 bases and 1 base respectively, with 14 bases between them. This CDR3 contains 16 residues. CDR3 bases: TGTGCCAGCAGCCACAACCAGGTAGTGAACACCGGGGAGCTGTTTTTT. Translated: CASSHNQVVNTGELFF.

V and J are TRBV28 and TRBJ1-2, with a possible D match to TRBD1 (5 bases). Between the trimmed V and J ends, which lost 6 bases and 5 bases, there was a span of 13 bases. CDR1 is MDHEN, CDR2 SYDVKM, per germline. The CDR3 loop spans 13 amino acids. The CDR3 DNA reads TGTGCCAGCAGCCCCCCCGGACATTATGGCTACACCTTC. The encoded protein is CASSPPGHYGYTF.

The chain uses TRBV6-4 and TRBJ1-1; 8 positions match TRBD1. With 6 bases clipped from V and 5 bases from J, the junction kept 8 bases outside the gene matches. There are 14 residues in the CDR3. Germline V gene sequence: CDR1 MRHNA, CDR2 SNTAGT. DNA for the CDR3: TGTGCCAGCAGGCCACAGGGGGAGGGAACTGAAGCTTTCTTT. Translation gives CASRPQGEGTEAFF.

The genes are TRBV14 and TRBJ2-1, with 7 positions matching TRBD1. V gave up 1 base and J gave up 9 bases; unmatched junction bases: 3. Germline V gene sequence: CDR1 SGHDN, CDR2 FVKESK. This CDR3 is 13 amino acids long. This chain's CDR3 is CASSQVYRGEQFF. CDR3 in DNA: TGTGCCAGCAGCCAAGTTTACAGGGGTGAGCAGTTCTTC.

The V call is TRBV18, the J call TRBJ2-1, with TRBD2 identical over 8 bases. V lost 3 bases to trimming and J lost 4 bases; unmatched junction nucleotides: 5. Germline V gene data show CDR1 as KGHSH and CDR2 as LQKENI. This CDR3 spans 15 amino acids. CDR3 DNA sequence: TGTGCCAGCTCACCGTCTAGCGGGCTTTACAATGAGCAGTTCTTC. The encoded protein is CASSPSSGLYNEQFF.

This sequence joins TRBV7-2 and TRBJ2-1; TRBD2 is a possible D gene (6 bases). V lost 3 bases, J lost 8 bases, and 11 bases lay in between. From germline, CDR1 is SGHTA and CDR2 FQGNSA. The CDR3 has 13 amino acids. Written as DNA, the CDR3 is TGTGCCAGCAGCTTGGGAGGAGGGGATGAGCAGTTCTTC. It translates to CASSLGGGDEQFF.

This clone was observed once. The identical CDR3 is also encoded by other nucleotide sequences in the sample. The J gene is TRBJ2-7, the V gene TRBV27; a possible D gene is TRBD2 (5 bases). V was trimmed by 2 bases and J by 4 bases, leaving 6 bases between them. CDR1 is MNHEY and CDR2 is SMNVEV in the germline V gene (reference sequence). The CDR3 loop spans 12 amino acids. The CDR3 reads CASSLTGYEQYF. CDR3 nucleotide sequence: TGTGCCAGCAGTTTAACGGGGTACGAGCAGTACTTC.

CDR3 loop: CASSHQRWGTDTQYF. In nucleotides, the CDR3 is TGTGCCAGCAGCCACCAGAGGTGGGGCACAGATACGCAGTATTTT. The chain is built from TRBV6-6 and TRBJ2-3; D unresolved. The germline CDR1 and CDR2 sequences are MNHNY and SVGAGI (reference sequence). The CDR3 extends over 15 amino acids. V dropped 6 bases and J dropped 1 base, with 14 bases sitting between them.

This chain uses TRBV5-4 with TRBJ1-1; TRBD1 agrees at 12 bases. The length of the CDR3 is 15 residues. V lost 4 bases and J lost 6; bases outside the gene matches: 7. Germline CDR1 reads SGHNT; CDR2 reads YYREEE (reference sequence). The CDR3 here is CASSHKGQGAAEAFF. DNA of the CDR3: TGTGCCAGCAGCCACAAGGGACAGGGGGCGGCTGAAGCTTTCTTT.